The 20 T cell receptor beta chains given below trace back to one sample, sequenced in a study of blood T cell repertoires in COVID-19. TCRdb's table, derived via immunoSEQ multiplex PCR, lists solely in-frame clones and lacks some. The repertoire includes some 340,000 clones, about four fifths of them detected once, and approximately 3.1% sits in the top ten. Material: peripheral blood. The source of these receptors is a young man with active or convalescent COVID-19.

This clone was detected only a few times. The chain is built from TRBV7-2 and TRBJ1-2; 11 bases match TRBD1. CDR3 length equals 13 residues. J lost 7 bases, V lost 7 bases, and 5 bases had no gene match. Germline V lookup: CDR1 SGHTA, CDR2 FQGNSA. The CDR3 region has the DNA TGTGCCAGCACCGGACAGGGGGCGATTGGCTACACCTTC. This gives the protein CASTGQGAIGYTF.

CDR3 residues: CASSQERGTEAFF. The CDR3 DNA reads as TGCGCCAGCAGCCAAGAGCGTGGCACTGAAGCTTTCTTT. This chain joins TRBV4-3 and TRBJ1-1; D remains ambiguous. Trimming stripped 0 bases from V and 4 bases from J, with 6 bases between. CDR3 length equals 13 residues. CDR1 is LGHNA, CDR2 YSLEER, per germline.

V is TRBV14 and J is TRBJ2-5; D gene unclear. The germline V gene encodes CDR1 SGHDN and CDR2 FVKESK. V dropped 1 base and J dropped 0 bases, with 6 bases sitting between them. The CDR3 length is 14 residues. The CDR3 loop reads CASSQVSYQETQYF. In nucleotides, the CDR3 is TGTGCCAGCAGCCAAGTAAGCTACCAAGAGACCCAGTACTTC.

This sequence joins TRBV5-1 and TRBJ1-1; maybe TRBD1 (6 bases). CDR1 SGHRS and CDR2 YFSETQ come from the germline V gene. Between the trimmed V and J ends, which lost 1 base and 4 bases, there was a span of 11 bases. The CDR3 has 14 amino acids. The CDR3: CASSLYGGATEAFF. The CDR3, as DNA: TGCGCCAGCAGCTTGTATGGGGGGGCCACTGAAGCTTTCTTT.

The rearrangement joins TRBV3-1 (or the pseudogene TRBV3-2) to TRBJ2-7; no reliable D call. V was shortened by 2 bases and J by 0 bases, with 11 bases between the two germline ends. CDR3 length equals 15 residues. Germline-derived CDR1 and CDR2 are LGHDT and YNNKEL (reference sequence). The CDR3 is CASSQSFGFSYEQYF. The CDR3 DNA is TGTGCCAGCAGCCAATCCTTCGGGTTCTCCTACGAGCAGTACTTC.

V usage is TRBV3-1 (or the pseudogene TRBV3-2) and J usage is TRBJ2-7, with TRBD1 matching 7 bases. The CDR3 spans 15 residues. In germline, CDR1 is LGHDT, CDR2 YNNKEL (reference sequence). Trimming took 4 bases from V and 3 from J; bases not matched to a gene: 9. In nucleotides, the CDR3 is TGTGCCAGCAGCCTCCGAAGACAGGGAGACTACGAGCAGTACTTC. This translates into CASSLRRQGDYEQYF.

V and J are TRBV28 and TRBJ1-5, with 7 bases matching TRBD1. V trimming: 7 bases; J trimming: 6 bases; junction bases outside the gene matches: 6. This CDR3 region has 13 residues. CDR1 is MDHEN and CDR2 is SYDVKM in the germline V gene. The CDR3 DNA reads as TGTGCCAGCACCGAACAGGGGAGTCAGCCCCAGCATTTT. Encoded protein: CASTEQGSQPQHF.

The chain uses TRBV6-7 and TRBJ1-3, with a tentative D call TRBD1 (5 bases). TRBV6-7 is placed among ORFs of uncertain function. This CDR3 region has 18 residues. Trimming removed 5 bases at V and 0 bases at J, with 20 bases between. CDR3 residues: CASSPRPGVKSSGNTIYF. Here the CDR3 DNA reads TGTGCCAGCAGTCCCAGACCGGGGGTGAAGAGCTCTGGAAACACCATATATTTT.

The chain carries TRBV4-3 and TRBJ1-2; perhaps TRBD1 as D (5 bases). V was shortened by 0 bases and J by 2 bases, with 10 bases between the two germline ends. CDR1 and CDR2 (germline): LGHNA, YSLEER. The CDR3 covers 15 residues. CDR3 amino acids: CASSQDQQGNYGYTF. The CDR3 DNA reads TGCGCCAGCAGCCAAGATCAGCAGGGAAACTATGGCTACACCTTC.

The rearrangement links TRBV6-5 to TRBJ2-3; D is possibly TRBD2 (6 bases). CDR1 MNHEY and CDR2 SVGAGI come from the germline V gene. The CDR3 consists of 13 residues. The V end was cut by 8 bases, the J end by 3 bases, with 12 bases between. The CDR3 DNA reads as TGTGCCAGCCAAAGACGGGGGACAGATACGCAGTATTTT. Residues: CASQRRGTDTQYF.

J is TRBJ2-7 and V is TRBV7-9; 11 positions match TRBD2. With 6 bases clipped from V and 5 bases from J, the junction kept 15 bases outside the gene matches. The CDR3 sequence is 17 residues long. CDR1 and CDR2 (germline): SEHNR, FQNEAQ (reference sequence). The CDR3 DNA is TGTGCCAGCAGGAGGCTAGCGGGGGGTATGGAAGGGAACGAGCAGTACTTC. It is translated as CASRRLAGGMEGNEQYF.

V and J are TRBV2 and TRBJ1-5; 8 bases fit TRBD1. V lost 5 bases to trimming and J lost 5 bases; unmatched junction nucleotides: 2. CDR1 and CDR2 from the germline V gene are SNHLY and FYNNEI. The CDR3 has 13 residues. CDR3 amino acids: CASSRQGYQPQHF. In DNA form, the CDR3 reads TGTGCCAGCAGTCGACAGGGGTATCAGCCCCAGCATTTT.

V and J are TRBV5-4 and TRBJ1-4, with 7 bases fitting TRBD1. Germline assignment: CDR1 SGHNT and CDR2 YYREEE (reference sequence). After removal of 3 bases from V and 5 bases from J, the junction contained 4 bases not matched to a gene. The CDR3 totals 14 residues. The CDR3 loop is CASSSQGINEKLFF. The CDR3 DNA follows: TGTGCCAGCAGCTCACAGGGGATAAATGAAAAACTGTTTTTT.

The chain joins TRBV14 to TRBJ2-1; TRBD2 matches 9 bases. The germline CDR1 and CDR2 sequences are SGHDN and FVKESK. With V trimmed by 4 bases and J by 8 bases, 3 bases remained unmatched. The CDR3 length is 13 residues. CDR3 in amino acids: CASSRAGGYEQFF. CDR3 DNA: TGTGCCAGCAGCCGTGCGGGGGGGTATGAGCAGTTCTTC.

The rearrangement joins TRBV6-2 or TRBV6-3 to TRBJ1-2; D gene unclear. CDR1 is MNHEY, CDR2 SVGEGT, per germline. The CDR3 has 16 residues. V gave up 0 bases and J gave up 7 bases, with 18 bases separating them. This CDR3 is CASSYSGDEIKSGYTF. The CDR3 DNA reads as TGTGCCAGCAGTTACTCGGGAGACGAAATTAAAAGTGGCTACACCTTC.

The J gene is TRBJ2-7, the V gene TRBV21-1; the table calls TRBD1, which could not be checked here. TRBV21-1 has pseudogene status. The CDR3 runs to 16 residues. The CDR3 DNA sequence: TGTGCCAGCAGCTCTTTTCGGACAGGGATTTTTTACGAGCAGTACTTC. It specifies CASSSFRTGIFYEQYF.

This chain connects TRBV4-2 to TRBJ2-2; TRBD1 is a possible D gene (6 bases). V was cut by 4 bases and J by 3 bases, with 9 bases left in between. The germline V gene encodes CDR1 LGHNA and CDR2 YNFKEQ. The CDR3 runs to 14 residues. CDR3 in amino acids: CASSRGGYTGELFF. CDR3 DNA: TGTGCCAGCAGCCGAGGGGGATACACCGGGGAGCTGTTTTTT.

J is TRBJ2-5 and V is TRBV5-1; 9 nucleotides align to TRBD2. Germline V lookup: CDR1 SGHRS, CDR2 YFSETQ. Trimming cost V 1 base and J 3 bases; bases outside gene matches: 1. There are 14 residues in the CDR3. Here the CDR3 DNA reads TGCGCCAGCAGCTTGAGCGGGAGGAAAGAGACCCAGTACTTC. This encodes CASSLSGRKETQYF.

The chain recombines TRBV6-1 with TRBJ2-7; perhaps TRBD1 as D (5 bases). V was trimmed by 3 bases and J by 6 bases, leaving 18 bases between them. The CDR3 is made up of 15 amino acids. Germline V gene lookup returns CDR1 MNHNS and CDR2 SASEGT. DNA for the CDR3: TGTGCCAGCAGTGAGGAGTTAGAGAAGGGGTGCGAGCAGTACTTC. Protein product: CASSEELEKGCEQYF.

This rearrangement joins TRBV11-3 to TRBJ2-2, with D possibly matching TRBD2 (6 bases). The length of the CDR3 is 15 residues. Trimming removed 2 bases at V and 3 bases at J, with 10 bases between. Per germline, CDR1 SGHNT and CDR2 YENEEA. The CDR3 region has the DNA TGTGCCAGCAGCTTATGGGGGGAGGACACCGGGGAGCTGTTTTTT. This codes for CASSLWGEDTGELFF.